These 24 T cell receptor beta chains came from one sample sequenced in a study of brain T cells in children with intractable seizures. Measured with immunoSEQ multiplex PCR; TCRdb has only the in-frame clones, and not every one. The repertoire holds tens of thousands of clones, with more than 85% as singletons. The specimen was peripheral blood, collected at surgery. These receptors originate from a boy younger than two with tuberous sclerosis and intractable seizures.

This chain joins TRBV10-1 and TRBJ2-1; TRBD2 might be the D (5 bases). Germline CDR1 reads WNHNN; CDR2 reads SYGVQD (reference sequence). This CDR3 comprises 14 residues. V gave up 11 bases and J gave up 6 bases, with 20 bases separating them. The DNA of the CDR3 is TGCGCCTTCAAAATGGAGGTTTTCCGCAATGAGCAGTTCTTC. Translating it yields CAFKMEVFRNEQFF.

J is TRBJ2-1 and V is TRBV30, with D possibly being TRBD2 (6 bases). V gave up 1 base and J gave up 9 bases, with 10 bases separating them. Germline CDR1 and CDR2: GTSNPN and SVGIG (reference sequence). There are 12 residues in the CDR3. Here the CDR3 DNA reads TGTGCCTGGAGTGAGGGCGGGGTTGAGCAGTTCTTC. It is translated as CAWSEGGVEQFF.

CDR3 bases: TGCGCCAGCAGCCAAGTCATATTAAGGGGGCGCTTCAACACTGAAGCTTTCTTT. Protein product: CASSQVILRGRFNTEAFF. The chain couples TRBV4-1 to TRBJ1-1; 7 bases map to TRBD1. Per the germline V gene, CDR1 is MGHRA and CDR2 is YSYEKL. Unmatched junction bases numbered 13, after V lost 1 base and J lost 2 bases. The CDR3 length is 18 residues.

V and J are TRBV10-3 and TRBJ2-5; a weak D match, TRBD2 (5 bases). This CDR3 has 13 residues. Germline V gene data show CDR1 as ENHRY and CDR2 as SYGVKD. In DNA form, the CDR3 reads TGTGCGTACGAAAGGAGGACGGGAGAGACCCAGTACTTC. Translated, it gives CAYERRTGETQYF.

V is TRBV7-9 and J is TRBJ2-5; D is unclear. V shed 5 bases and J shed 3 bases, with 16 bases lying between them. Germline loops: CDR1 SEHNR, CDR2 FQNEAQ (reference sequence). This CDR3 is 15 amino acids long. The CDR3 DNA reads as TGTGCCAGCAGCCACTGGTTGCGAGTAAAAGAGACCCAGTACTTC. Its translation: CASSHWLRVKETQYF.

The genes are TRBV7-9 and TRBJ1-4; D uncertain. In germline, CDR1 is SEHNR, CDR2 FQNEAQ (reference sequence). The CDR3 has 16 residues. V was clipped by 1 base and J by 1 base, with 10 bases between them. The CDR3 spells CASSLGSGRTNEKLFF. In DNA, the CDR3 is TGTGCCAGCAGCTTAGGCTCGGGCAGAACTAATGAAAAACTGTTTTTT. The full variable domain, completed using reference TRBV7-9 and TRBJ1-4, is DTGVSQNPRHKITKRGQNVTFRCDPISEHNRLYWYRQTLGQGPEFLTYFQNEAQLEKSRLLSDRFSAERPKGSFSTLEIQRTEQGDSAMYLCASSLGSGRTNEKLFFGSGTQLSVL.

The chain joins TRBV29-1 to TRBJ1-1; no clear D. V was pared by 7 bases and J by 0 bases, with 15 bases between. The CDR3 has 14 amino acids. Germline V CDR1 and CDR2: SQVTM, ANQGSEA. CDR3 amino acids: CSALEPTMNTEAFF. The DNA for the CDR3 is TGCAGCGCACTCGAGCCAACCATGAACACTGAAGCTTTCTTT.

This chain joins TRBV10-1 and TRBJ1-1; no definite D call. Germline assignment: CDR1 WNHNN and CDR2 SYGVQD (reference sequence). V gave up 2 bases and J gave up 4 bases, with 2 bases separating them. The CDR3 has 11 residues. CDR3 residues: CASSEGTEAFF. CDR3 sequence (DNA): TGCGCCAGCAGTGAGGGCACTGAAGCTTTCTTT.

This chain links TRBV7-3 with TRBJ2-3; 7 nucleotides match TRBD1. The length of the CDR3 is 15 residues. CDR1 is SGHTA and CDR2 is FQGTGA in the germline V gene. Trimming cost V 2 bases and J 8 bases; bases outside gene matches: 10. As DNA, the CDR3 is TGTGCCAGCAGCTTAGAAGGGGGCCGCCGCGTTACGCAGTATTTT. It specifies CASSLEGGRRVTQYF.

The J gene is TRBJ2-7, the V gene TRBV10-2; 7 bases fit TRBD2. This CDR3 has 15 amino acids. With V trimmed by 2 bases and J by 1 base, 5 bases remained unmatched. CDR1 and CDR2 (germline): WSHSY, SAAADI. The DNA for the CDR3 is TGCGCCAGCAGTGAGCCAGCGGGAACGTCCTACGAGCAGTACTTC. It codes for CASSEPAGTSYEQYF.

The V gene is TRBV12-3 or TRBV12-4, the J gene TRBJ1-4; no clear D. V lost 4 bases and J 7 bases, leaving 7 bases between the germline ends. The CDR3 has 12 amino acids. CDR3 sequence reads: CASSYSVEKLFF. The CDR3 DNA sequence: TGTGCCAGCAGTTATTCGGTTGAAAAACTGTTTTTT.

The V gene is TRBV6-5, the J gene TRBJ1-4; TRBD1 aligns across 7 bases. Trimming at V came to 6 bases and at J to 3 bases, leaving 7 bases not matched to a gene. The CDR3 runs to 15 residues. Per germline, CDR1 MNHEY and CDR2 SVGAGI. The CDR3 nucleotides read TGTGCCAGCAGACGCGACAGGGCCTCTAATGAAAAACTGTTTTTT. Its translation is CASRRDRASNEKLFF.

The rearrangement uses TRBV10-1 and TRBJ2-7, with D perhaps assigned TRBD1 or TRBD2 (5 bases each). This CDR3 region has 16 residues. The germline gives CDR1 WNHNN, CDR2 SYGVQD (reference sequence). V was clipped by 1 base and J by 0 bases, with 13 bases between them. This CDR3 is CASSELGRTNSYEQYF. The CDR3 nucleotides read TGCGCCAGCAGTGAGTTGGGACGCACGAACTCCTACGAGCAGTACTTC.

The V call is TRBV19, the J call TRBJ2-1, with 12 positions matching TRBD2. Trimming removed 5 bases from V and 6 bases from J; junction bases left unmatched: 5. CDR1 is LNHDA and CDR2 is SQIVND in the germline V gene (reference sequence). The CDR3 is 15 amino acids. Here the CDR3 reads CASSLTSGRSNEQFF. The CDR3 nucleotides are TGTGCCAGTAGTTTAACTAGCGGGAGGTCCAATGAGCAGTTCTTC.

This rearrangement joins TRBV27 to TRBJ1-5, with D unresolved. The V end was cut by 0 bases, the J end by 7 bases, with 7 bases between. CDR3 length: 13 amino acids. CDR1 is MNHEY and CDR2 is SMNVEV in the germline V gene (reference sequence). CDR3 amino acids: CASSLSILQPQHF. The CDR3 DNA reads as TGTGCCAGCAGTTTATCAATATTGCAGCCCCAGCATTTT.

CDR3 loop: CASSSRPAPSYEQYF. The CDR3 coding sequence is TGTGCCAGCAGTTCGAGACCAGCTCCTTCCTACGAGCAGTACTTC. J is TRBJ2-7 and V is TRBV27, with D unresolved. V lost 4 bases and J 1 base, leaving 14 bases between the germline ends. The V gene's germline CDR1 is MNHEY and CDR2 SMNVEV (reference sequence). The CDR3 sequence is 15 residues long.

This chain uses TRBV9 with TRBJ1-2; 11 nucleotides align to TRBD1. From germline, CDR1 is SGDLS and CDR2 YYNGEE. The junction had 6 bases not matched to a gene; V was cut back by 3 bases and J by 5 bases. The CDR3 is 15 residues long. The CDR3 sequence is CASSAGGTGGYGYTF. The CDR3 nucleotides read TGTGCCAGCAGCGCAGGAGGGACAGGGGGGTATGGCTACACCTTC.

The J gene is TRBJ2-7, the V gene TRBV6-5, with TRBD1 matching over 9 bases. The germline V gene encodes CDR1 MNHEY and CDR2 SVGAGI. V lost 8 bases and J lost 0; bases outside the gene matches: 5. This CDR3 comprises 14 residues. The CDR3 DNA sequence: TGTGCCAGCGTCCGGGACAGGGCCTCCTACGAGCAGTACTTC. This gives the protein CASVRDRASYEQYF.

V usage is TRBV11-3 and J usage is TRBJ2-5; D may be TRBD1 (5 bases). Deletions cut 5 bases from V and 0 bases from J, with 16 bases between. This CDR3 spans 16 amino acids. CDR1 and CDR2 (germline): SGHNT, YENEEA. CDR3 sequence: CASSPRVGRYQETQYF. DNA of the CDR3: TGTGCCAGCAGCCCAAGAGTGGGGCGCTACCAAGAGACCCAGTACTTC. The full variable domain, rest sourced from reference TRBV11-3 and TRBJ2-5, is EAGVVQSPRYKIIEKKQPVAFWCNPISGHNTLYWYLQNLGQGPELLIRYENEEAVDDSQLPKDRFSAERLKGVDSTLKIQPAELGDSAVYLCASSPRVGRYQETQYFGPGTRLLVL.

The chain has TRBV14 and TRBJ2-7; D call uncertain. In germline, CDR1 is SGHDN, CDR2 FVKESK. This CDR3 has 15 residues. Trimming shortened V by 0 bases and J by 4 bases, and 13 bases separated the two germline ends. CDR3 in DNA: TGTGCCAGCAGCCAAGATAGCCAGAACCGTTACGAGCAGTACTTC. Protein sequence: CASSQDSQNRYEQYF.

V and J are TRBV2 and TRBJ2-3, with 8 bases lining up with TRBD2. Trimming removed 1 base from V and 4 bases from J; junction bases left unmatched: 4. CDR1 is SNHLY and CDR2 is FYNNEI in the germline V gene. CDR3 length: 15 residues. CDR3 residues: CASSEGGTRADTQYF. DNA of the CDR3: TGTGCCAGCAGTGAAGGGGGGACTAGGGCAGATACGCAGTATTTT.

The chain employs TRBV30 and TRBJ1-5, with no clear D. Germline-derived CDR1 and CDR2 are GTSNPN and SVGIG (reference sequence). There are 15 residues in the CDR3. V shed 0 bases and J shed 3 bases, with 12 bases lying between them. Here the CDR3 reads CAWSVEGGPNQPQHF. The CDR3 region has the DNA TGTGCCTGGAGTGTTGAAGGCGGTCCCAATCAGCCCCAGCATTTT.

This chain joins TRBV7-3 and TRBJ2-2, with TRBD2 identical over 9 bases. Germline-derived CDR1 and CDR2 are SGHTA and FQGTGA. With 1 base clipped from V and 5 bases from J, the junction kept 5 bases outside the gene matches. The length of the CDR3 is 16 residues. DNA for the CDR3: TGTGCCAGCAGCTTAATCCAAGCGGGAGGAACCGGGGAGCTGTTTTTT. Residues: CASSLIQAGGTGELFF.

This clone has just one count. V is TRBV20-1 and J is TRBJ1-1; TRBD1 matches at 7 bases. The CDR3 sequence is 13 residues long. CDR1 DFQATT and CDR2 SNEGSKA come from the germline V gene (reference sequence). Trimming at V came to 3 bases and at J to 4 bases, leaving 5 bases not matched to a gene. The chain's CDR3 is CSASDDRATEAFF. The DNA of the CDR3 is TGCAGTGCTAGTGATGACAGGGCCACTGAAGCTTTCTTT.